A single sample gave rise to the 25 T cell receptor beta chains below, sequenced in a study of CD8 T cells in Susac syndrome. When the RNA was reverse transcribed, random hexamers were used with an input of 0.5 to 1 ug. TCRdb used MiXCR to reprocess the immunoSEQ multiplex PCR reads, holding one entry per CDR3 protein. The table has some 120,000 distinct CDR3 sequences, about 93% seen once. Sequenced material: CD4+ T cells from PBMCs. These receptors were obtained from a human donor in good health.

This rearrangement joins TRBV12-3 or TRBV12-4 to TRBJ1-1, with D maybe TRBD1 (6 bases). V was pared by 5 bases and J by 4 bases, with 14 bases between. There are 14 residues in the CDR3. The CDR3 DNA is TGTGCCAGCAGTCGACAGGCGGGGAGCACTGAAGCTTTCTTT. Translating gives CASSRQAGSTEAFF.

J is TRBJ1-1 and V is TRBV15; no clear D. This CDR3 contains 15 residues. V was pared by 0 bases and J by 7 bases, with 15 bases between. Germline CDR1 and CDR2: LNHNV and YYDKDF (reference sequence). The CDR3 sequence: CATSRDQSVPLEAFF. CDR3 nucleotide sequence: TGTGCCACCAGCAGAGATCAATCAGTCCCACTTGAAGCTTTCTTT.

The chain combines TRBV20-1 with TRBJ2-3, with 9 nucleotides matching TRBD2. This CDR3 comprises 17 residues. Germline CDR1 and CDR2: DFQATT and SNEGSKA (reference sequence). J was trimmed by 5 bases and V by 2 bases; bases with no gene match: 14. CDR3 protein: CSARHTSSGIWVDTQYF. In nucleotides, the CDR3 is TGCAGTGCTAGACACACCTCTAGCGGGATTTGGGTAGATACGCAGTATTTT.

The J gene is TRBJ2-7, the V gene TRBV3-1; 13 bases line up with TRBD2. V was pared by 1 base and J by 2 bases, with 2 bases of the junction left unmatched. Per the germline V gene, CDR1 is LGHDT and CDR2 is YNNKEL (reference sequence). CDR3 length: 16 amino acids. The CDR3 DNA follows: TGTGCCAGCAGCCAAGGAGGACTAGCGGGAGCCTACGAGCAGTACTTC. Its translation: CASSQGGLAGAYEQYF.

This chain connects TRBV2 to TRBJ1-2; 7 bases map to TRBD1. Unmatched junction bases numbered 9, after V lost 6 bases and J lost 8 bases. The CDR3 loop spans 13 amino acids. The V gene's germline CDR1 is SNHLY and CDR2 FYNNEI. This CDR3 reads CASRQTTGSGYTF. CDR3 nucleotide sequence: TGTGCCAGCAGACAAACGACAGGGAGCGGCTACACCTTC.

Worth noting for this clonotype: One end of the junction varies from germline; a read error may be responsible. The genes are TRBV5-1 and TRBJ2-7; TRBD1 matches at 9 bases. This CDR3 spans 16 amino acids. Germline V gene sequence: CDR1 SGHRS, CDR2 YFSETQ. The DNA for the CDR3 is TGCGCCAGCAGCCGCGTACAGGGGGCGGGCTCCTACGAGAAGTACTTC. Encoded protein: CASSRVQGAGSYEKYF.

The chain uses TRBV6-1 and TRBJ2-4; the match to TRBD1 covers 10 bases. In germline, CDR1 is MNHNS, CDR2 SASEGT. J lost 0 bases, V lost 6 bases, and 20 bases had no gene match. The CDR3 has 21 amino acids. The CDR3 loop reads CASSPLTPGTGDRVAKNIQYF. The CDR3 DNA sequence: TGTGCCAGCAGCCCTCTTACTCCCGGGACAGGGGATCGAGTAGCCAAAAACATTCAGTACTTC.

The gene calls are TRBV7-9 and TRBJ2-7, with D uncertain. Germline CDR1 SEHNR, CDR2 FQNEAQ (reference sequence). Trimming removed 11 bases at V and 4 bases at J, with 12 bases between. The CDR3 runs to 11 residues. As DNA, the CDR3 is TGTGCCCTCCATTCTGGGTACGAGCAGTACTTC. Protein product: CALHSGYEQYF. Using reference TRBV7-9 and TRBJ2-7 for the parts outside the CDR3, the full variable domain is DTGVSQNPRHKITKRGQNVTFRCDPISEHNRLYWYRQTLGQGPEFLTYFQNEAQLEKSRLLSDRFSAERPKGSFSTLEIQRTEQGDSAMYLCALHSGYEQYFGPGTRLTVT.

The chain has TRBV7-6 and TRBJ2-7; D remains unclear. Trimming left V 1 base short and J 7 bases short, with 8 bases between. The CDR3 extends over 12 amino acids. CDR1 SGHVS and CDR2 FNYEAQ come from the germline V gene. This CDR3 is CASSLVLGEQYF. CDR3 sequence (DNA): TGTGCCAGCAGCTTAGTTTTGGGGGAGCAGTACTTC.

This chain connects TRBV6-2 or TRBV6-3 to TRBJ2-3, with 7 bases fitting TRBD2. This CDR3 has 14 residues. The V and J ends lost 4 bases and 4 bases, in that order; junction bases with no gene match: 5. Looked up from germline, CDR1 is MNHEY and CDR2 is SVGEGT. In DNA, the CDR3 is TGTGCCAGCAGTTTCGGACTAGTTGCAGATACGCAGTATTTT. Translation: CASSFGLVADTQYF.

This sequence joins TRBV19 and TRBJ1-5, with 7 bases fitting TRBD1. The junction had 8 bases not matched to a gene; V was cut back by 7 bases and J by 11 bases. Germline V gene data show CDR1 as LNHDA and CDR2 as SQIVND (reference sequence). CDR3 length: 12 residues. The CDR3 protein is CASTYKGATQHF. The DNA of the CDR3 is TGTGCCAGTACTTACAAGGGGGCCACCCAGCATTTT.

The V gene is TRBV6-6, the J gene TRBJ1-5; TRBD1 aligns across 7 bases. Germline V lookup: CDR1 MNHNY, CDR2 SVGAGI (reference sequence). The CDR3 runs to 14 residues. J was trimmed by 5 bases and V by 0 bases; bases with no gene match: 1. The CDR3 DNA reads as TGTGCCAGCAGTTACTCAGGGGGCTATCAGCCCCAGCATTTT. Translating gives CASSYSGGYQPQHF.

CDR3 bases: TGCAGTGGCCGCTATCCGGGACTAGCGGGAGGGCCAAACGAGCAGTACTTC. Translation: CSGRYPGLAGGPNEQYF. The rearrangement uses TRBV20-1 and TRBJ2-7; 16 positions match TRBD2. The CDR3 spans 17 residues. V dropped 7 bases and J dropped 5; count of bases not matched to a gene: 14. Germline loops: CDR1 DFQATT, CDR2 SNEGSKA (reference sequence).

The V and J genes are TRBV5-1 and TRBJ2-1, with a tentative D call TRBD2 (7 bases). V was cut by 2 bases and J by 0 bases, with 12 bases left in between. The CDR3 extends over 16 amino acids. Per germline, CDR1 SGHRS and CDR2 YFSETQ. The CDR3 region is CASSFGGPSSYNEQFF. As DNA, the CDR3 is TGCGCCAGCAGCTTCGGGGGGCCGAGCTCCTACAATGAGCAGTTCTTC.

Written as DNA, the CDR3 is TGTGCCAGCTCACGGTCTACCCCCTCTGGGGCCAACGTCCTGACTTTC. The encoded protein is CASSRSTPSGANVLTF. J is TRBJ2-6 and V is TRBV18, with D unclear. The CDR3 runs to 16 residues. Per germline, CDR1 KGHSH and CDR2 LQKENI. V gave up 4 bases and J gave up 0 bases, with 10 bases separating them.

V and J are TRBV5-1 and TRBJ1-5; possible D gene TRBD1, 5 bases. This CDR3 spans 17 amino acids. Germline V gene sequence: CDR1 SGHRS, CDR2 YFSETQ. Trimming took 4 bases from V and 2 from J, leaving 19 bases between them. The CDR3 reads CASSPGKGAGGNQPQHF. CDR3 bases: TGCGCCAGCAGCCCGGGAAAAGGGGCTGGAGGCAATCAGCCCCAGCATTTT. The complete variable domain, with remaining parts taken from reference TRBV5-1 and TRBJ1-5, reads KAGVTQTPRYLIKTRGQQVTLSCSPISGHRSVSWYQQTPGQGLQFLFEYFSETQRNKGNFPGRFSGRQFSNSRSEMNVSTLELGDSALYLCASSPGKGAGGNQPQHFGDGTRLSIL.

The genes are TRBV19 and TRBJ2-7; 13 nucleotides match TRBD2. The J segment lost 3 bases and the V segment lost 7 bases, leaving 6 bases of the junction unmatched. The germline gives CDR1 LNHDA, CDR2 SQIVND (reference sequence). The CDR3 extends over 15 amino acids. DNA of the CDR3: TGTGCCAGTACCATCGGGACTAGCGGGAACTACGAGCAGTACTTC. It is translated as CASTIGTSGNYEQYF.

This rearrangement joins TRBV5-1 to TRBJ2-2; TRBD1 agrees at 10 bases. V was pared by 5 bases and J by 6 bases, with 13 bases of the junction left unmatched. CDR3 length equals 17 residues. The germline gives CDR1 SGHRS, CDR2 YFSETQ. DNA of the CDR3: TGCGCCAGCAGAACGCTACCGGGACAGGGGACGTCCGGGGAGCTGTTTTTT. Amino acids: CASRTLPGQGTSGELFF.

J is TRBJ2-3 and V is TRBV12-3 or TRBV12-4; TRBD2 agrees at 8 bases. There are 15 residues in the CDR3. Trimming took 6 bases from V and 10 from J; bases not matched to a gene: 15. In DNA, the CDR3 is TGTGCCAGCAGGGGGACTAGGAGGTCCGTAACGGCGCAGTATTTT. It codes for CASRGTRRSVTAQYF.

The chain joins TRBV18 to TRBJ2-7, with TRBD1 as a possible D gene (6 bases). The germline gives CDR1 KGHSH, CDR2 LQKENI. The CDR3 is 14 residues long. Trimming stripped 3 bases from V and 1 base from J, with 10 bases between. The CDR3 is CASSPAGQSYEQYF. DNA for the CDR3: TGTGCCAGCTCACCCGCAGGACAGTCCTACGAGCAGTACTTC.

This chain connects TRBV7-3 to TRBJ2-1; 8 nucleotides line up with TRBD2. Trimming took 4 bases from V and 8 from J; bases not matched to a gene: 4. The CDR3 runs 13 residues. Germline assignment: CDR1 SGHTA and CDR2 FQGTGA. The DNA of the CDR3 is TGTGCCAGCAGCTGGAGGCGGGGGGATGAGCAGTTCTTC. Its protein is CASSWRRGDEQFF.

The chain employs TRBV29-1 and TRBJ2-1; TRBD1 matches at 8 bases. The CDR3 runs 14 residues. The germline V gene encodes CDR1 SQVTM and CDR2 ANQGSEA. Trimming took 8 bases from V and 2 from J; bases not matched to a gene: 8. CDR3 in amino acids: CSPTETGAYNEQFF. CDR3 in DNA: TGCAGCCCAACCGAGACAGGGGCCTACAATGAGCAGTTCTTC.

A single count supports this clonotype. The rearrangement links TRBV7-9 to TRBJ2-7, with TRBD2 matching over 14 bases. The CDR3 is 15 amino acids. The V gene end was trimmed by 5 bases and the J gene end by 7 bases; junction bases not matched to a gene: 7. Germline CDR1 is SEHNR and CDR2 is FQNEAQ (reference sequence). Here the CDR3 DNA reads TGTGCCAGCAGCGTGGGACTAGCGGGAGACGAGGAGCAGTACTTC. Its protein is CASSVGLAGDEEQYF.

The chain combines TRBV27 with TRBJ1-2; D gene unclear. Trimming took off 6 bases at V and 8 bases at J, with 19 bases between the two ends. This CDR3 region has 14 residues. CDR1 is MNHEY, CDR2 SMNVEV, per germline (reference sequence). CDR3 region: CASRPAQRVRGYTF. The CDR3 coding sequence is TGTGCCAGCAGACCCGCTCAGAGGGTACGAGGCTACACCTTC.

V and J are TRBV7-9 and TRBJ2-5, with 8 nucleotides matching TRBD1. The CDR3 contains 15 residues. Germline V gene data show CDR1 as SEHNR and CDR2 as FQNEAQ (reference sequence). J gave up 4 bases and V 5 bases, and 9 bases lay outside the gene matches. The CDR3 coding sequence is TGTGCCAGCAGCCAGCCGGGAACAGGGGGAGAGACCCAGTACTTC. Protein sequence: CASSQPGTGGETQYF.